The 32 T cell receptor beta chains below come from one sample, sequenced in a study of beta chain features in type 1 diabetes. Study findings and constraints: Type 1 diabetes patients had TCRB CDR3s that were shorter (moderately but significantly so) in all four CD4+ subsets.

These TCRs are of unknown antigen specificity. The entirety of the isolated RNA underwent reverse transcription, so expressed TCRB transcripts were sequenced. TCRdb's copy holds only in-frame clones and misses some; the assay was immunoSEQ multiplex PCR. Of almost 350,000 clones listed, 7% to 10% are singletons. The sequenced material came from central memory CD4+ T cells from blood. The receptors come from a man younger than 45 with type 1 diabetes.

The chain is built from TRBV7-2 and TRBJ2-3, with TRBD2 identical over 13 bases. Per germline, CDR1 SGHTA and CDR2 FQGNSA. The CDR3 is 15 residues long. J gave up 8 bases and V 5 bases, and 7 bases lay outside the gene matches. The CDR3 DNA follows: TGTGCCAGCAGCGGGACTAGCGGGGAAAGGGGTACGCAGTATTTT. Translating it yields CASSGTSGERGTQYF.

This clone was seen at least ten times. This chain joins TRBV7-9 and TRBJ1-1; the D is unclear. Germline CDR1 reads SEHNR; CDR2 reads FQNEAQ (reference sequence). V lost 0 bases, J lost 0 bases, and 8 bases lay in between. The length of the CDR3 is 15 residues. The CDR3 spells CASSLALGMNTEAFF. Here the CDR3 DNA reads TGTGCCAGCAGCTTAGCGCTGGGAATGAACACTGAAGCTTTCTTT.

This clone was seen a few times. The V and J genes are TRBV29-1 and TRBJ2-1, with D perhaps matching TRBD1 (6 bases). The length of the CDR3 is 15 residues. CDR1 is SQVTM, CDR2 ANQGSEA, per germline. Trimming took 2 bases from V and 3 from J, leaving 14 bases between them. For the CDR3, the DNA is TGCAGCGTTGAAAGAGACGGGGACATCTACAATGAGCAGTTCTTC. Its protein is CSVERDGDIYNEQFF.

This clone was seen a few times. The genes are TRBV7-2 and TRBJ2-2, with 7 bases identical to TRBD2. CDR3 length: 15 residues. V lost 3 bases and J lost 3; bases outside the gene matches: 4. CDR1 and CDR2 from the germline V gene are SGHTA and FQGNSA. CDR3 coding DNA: TGTGCCAGCAGCTTTCGCGGGGGAGACACCGGGGAGCTGTTTTTT. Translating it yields CASSFRGGDTGELFF.

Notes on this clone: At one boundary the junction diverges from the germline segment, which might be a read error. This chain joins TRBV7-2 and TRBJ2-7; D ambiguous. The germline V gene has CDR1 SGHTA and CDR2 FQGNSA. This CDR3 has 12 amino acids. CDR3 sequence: CASSLDVGAPTF. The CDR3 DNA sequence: TGTGCCAGCAGCTTAGACGTGGGCGCTCCTACTTTC.

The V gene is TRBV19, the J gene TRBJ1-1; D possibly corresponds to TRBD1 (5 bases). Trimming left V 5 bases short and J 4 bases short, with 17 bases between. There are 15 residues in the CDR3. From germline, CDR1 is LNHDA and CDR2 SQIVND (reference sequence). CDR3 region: CASSPPPRRGTEAFF. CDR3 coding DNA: TGTGCCAGTAGTCCACCCCCAAGGAGGGGCACTGAAGCTTTCTTT.

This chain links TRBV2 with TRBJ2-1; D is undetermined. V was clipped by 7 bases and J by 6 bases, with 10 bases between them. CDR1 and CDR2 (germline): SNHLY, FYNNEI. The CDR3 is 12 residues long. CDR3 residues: CASTQVGNEQFF. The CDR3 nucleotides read TGTGCCAGCACGCAGGTTGGCAATGAGCAGTTCTTC.

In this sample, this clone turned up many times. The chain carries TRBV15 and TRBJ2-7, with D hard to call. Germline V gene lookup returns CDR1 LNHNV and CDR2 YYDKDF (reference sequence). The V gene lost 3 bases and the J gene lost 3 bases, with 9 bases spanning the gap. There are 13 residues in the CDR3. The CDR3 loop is CATSRSQNYEQYF. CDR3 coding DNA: TGTGCCACCAGCAGGTCACAGAACTACGAGCAGTACTTC.

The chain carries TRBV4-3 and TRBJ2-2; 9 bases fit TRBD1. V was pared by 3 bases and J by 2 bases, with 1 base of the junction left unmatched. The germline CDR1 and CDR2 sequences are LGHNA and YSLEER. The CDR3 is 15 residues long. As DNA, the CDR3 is TGCGCCAGCAGCCAGGACAGGGGTAACACCGGGGAGCTGTTTTTT. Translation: CASSQDRGNTGELFF.

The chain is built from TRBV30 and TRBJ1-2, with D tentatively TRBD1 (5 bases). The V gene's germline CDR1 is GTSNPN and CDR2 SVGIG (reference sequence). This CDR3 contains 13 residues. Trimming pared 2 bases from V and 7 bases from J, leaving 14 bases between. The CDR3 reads CAWSPSRVAGYTF. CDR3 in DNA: TGTGCCTGGAGTCCCTCCAGGGTGGCTGGCTACACCTTC.

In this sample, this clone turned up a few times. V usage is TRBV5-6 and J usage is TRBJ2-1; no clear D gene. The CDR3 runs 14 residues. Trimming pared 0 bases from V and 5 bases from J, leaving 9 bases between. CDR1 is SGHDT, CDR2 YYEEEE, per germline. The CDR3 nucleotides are TGTGCCAGCAGCTTGGGGGTGGGAAACAATGAGCAGTTCTTC. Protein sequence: CASSLGVGNNEQFF.

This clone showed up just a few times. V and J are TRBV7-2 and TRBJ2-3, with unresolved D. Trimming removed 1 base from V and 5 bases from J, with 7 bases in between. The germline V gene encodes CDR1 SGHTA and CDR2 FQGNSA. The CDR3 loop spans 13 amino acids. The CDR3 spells CASSLGARDTQYF. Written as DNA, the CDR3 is TGTGCCAGCAGCTTAGGTGCCCGAGATACGCAGTATTTT.

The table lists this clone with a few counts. CDR3 loop: CASSFTAGGQETQYF. The CDR3 DNA reads as TGTGCCAGCAGCTTTACAGCGGGGGGGCAGGAGACCCAGTACTTC. The chain joins TRBV7-2 to TRBJ2-5, with 10 bases matching TRBD2. Germline trimming cut 3 bases from V and 5 bases from J; bases unmatched to any gene: 6. The length of the CDR3 is 15 residues. Germline CDR1 SGHTA, CDR2 FQGNSA.

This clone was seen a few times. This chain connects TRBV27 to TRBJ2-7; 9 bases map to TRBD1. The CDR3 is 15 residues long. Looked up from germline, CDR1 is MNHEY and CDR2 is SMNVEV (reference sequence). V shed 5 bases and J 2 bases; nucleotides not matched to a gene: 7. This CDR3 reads CASSLPGQGTYEQYF. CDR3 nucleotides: TGTGCCAGCAGTCTCCCGGGACAGGGAACCTACGAGCAGTACTTC.

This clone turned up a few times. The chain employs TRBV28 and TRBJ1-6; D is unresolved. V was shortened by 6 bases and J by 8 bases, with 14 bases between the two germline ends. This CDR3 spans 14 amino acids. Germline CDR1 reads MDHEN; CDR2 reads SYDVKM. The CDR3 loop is CASRGSYSHSPLHF. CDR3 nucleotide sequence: TGTGCCAGCAGGGGGTCTTACTCTCATTCACCCCTCCACTTT. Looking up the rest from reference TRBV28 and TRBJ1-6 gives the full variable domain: DVKVTQSSRYLVKRTGEKVFLECVQDMDHENMFWYRQDPGLGLRLIYFSYDVKMKEKGDIPEGYSVSREKKERFSLILESASTNQTSMYLCASRGSYSHSPLHFGNGTRLTVT.

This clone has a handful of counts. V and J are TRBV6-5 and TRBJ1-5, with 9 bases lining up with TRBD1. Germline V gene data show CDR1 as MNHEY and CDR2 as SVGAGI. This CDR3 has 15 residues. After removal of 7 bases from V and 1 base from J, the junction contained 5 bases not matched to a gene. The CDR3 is CASMLTGGSNQPQHF. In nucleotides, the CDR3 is TGTGCCAGCATGCTAACAGGGGGCAGCAATCAGCCCCAGCATTTT.

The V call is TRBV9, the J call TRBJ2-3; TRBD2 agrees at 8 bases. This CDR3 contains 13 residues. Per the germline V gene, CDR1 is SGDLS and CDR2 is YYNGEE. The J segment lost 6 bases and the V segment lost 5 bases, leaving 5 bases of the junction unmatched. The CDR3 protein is CASSGTSVDTQYF. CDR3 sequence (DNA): TGTGCCAGCAGTGGGACTAGTGTTGATACGCAGTATTTT.

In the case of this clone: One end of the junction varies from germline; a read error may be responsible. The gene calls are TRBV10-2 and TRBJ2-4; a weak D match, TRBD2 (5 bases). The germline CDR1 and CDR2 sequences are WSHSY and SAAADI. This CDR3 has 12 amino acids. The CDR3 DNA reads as TGCGCCAGCAGTGAGGAGAGCGAGACGGGAAGATTC. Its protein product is CASSEESETGRF.

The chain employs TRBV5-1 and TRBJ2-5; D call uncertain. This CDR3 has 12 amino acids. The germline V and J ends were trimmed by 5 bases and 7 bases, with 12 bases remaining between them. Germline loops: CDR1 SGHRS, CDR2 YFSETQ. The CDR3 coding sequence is TGCGCCAGCAGTACGGACGGTGGGACCCAGTACTTC. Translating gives CASSTDGGTQYF.

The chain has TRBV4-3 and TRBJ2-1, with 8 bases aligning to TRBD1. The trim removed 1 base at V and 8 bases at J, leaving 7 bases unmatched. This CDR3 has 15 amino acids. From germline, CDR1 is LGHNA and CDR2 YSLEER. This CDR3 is CASSQGGQGSYEQFF. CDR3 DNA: TGCGCCAGCAGCCAAGGAGGACAGGGATCATATGAGCAGTTCTTC.

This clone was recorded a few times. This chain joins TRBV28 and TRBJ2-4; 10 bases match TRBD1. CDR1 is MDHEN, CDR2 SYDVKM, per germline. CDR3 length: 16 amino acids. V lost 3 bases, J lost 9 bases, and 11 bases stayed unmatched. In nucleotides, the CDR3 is TGTGCCAGCAGTTTGATCCGACAGGGGGCGCGGGGCATTCAGTACTTC. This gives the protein CASSLIRQGARGIQYF.

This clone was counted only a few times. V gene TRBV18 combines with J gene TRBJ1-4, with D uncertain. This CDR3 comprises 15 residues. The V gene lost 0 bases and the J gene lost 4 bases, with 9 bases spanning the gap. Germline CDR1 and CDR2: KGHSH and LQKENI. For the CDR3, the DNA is TGTGCCAGCTCACCACCGAATTTGGATAATGAAAAACTGTTTTTT. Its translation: CASSPPNLDNEKLFF.

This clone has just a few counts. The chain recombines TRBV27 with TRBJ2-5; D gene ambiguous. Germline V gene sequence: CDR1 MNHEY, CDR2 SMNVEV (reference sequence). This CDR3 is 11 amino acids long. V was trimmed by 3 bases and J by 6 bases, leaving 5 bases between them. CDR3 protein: CASSFRKTQYF. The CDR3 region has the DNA TGTGCCAGCAGTTTCCGCAAGACCCAGTACTTC.

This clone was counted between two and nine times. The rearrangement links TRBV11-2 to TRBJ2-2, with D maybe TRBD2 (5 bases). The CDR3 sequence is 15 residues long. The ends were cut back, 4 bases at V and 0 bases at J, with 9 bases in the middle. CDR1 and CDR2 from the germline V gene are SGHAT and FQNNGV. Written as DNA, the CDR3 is TGTGCCAGCAGCTCGAGCGGCCCGAACACCGGGGAGCTGTTTTTT. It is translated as CASSSSGPNTGELFF.

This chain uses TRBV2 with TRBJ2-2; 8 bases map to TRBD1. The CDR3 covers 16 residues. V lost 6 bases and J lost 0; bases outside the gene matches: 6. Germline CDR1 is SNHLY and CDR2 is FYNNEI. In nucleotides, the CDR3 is TGTGCCAGCAGGCAAACAGGGGGTGCGAACACCGGGGAGCTGTTTTTT. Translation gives CASRQTGGANTGELFF.

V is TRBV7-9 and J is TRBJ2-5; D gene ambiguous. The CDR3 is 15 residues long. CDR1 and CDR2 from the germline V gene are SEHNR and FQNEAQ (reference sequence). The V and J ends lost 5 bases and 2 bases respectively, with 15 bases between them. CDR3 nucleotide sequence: TGTGCCAGCAGCCGTAGTCTGGCAGAGCAAGAGACCCAGTACTTC. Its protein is CASSRSLAEQETQYF.

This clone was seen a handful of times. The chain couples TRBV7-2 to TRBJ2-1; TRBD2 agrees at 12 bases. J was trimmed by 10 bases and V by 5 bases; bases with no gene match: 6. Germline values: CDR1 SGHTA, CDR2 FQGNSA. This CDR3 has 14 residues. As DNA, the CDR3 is TGTGCCAGCAGCACGGGACTAGCGGGTCAAGAGCAGTTCTTC. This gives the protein CASSTGLAGQEQFF.

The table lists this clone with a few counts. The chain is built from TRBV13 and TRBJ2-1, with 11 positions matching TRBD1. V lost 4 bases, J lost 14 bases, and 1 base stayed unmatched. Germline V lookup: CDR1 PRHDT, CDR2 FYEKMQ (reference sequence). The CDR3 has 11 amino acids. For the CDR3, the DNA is TGTGCCAGCAGCTCGGGACAGGGGGAGTTCTTC. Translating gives CASSSGQGEFF. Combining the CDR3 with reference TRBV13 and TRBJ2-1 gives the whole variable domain AAGVIQSPRHLIKEKRETATLKCYPIPRHDTVYWYQQGPGQDPQFLISFYEKMQSDKGSIPDRFSAQQFSDYHSELNMSSLELGDSALYFCASSSGQGEFFGPGTRLTVL.

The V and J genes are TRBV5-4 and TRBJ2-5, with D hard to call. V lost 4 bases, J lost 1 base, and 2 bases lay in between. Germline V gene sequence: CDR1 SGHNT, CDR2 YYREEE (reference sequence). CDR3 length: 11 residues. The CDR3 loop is CASSTQETQYF. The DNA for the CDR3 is TGTGCCAGCAGCACCCAAGAGACCCAGTACTTC. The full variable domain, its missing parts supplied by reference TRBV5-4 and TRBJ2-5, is ETGVTQSPTHLIKTRGQQVTLRCSSQSGHNTVSWYQQALGQGPQFIFQYYREEENGRGNFPPRFSGLQFPNYSSELNVNALELDDSALYLCASSTQETQYFGPGTRLLVL.

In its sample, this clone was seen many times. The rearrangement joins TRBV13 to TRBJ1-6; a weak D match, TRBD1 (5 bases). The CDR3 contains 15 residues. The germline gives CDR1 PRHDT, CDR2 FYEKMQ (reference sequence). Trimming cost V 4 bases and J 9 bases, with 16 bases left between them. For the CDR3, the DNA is TGTGCCAGCAGCTCCTCGGGGTGGGGGACTTCACCCCTCCACTTT. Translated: CASSSSGWGTSPLHF.

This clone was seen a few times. The CDR3 DNA reads as TGTGCCACCCAGAGGACAGCAAAAGAGACCCAGTACTTC. It translates to CATQRTAKETQYF. The rearrangement uses TRBV28 and TRBJ2-5; tentative D call: TRBD1 (6 bases). This CDR3 has 13 residues. Deletions cut 10 bases from V and 3 bases from J, with 15 bases between. Germline CDR1 MDHEN, CDR2 SYDVKM.

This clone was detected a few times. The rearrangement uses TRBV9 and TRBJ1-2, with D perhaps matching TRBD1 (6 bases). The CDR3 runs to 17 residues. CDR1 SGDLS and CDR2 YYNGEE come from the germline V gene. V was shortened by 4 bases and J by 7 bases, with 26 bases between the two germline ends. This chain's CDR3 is CASSKFRSTGRAGGYTF. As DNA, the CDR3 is TGTGCCAGCAGCAAATTCCGTTCTACAGGGAGGGCCGGTGGCTACACCTTC.